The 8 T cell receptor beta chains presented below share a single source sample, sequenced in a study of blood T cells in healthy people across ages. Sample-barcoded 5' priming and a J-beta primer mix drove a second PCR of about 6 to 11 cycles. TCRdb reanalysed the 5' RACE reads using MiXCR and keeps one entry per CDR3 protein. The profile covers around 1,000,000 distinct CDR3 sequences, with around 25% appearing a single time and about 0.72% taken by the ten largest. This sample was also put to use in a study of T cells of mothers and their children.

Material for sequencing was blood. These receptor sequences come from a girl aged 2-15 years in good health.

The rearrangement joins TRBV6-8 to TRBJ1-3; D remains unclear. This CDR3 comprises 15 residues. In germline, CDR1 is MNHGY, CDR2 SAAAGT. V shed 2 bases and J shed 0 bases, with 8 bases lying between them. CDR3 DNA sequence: TGTGCCAGCAGTTACGACGGCTTCTCTGGAAACACCATATATTTT. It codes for CASSYDGFSGNTIYF.

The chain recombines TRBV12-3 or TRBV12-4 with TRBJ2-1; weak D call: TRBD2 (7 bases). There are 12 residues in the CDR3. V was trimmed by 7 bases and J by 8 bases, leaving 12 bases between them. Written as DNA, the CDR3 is TGTGCCAGCACCGAAGGGGGGGATGAGCAGTTCTTC. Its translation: CASTEGGDEQFF.

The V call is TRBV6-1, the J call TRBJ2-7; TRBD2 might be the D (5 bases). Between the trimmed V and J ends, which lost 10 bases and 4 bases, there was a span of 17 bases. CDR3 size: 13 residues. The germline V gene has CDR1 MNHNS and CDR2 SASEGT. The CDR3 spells CATGEGTRYEQYF. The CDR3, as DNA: TGTGCCACCGGGGAAGGTACGCGATACGAGCAGTACTTC.

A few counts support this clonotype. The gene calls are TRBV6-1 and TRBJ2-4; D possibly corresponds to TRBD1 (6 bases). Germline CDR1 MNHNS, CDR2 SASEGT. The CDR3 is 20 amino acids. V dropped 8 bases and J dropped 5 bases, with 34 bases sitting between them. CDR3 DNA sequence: TGTGCCAGCCTCAATCCGCTACAGGGTAGAGATACTCGAGGCGAAAACATTCAGTACTTC. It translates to CASLNPLQGRDTRGENIQYF.

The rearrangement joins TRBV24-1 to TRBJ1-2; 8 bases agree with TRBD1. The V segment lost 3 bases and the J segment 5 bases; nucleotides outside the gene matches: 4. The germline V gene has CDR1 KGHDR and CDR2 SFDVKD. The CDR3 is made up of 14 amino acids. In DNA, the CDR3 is TGTGCCACCAGTGATAACACAGGGGGGTATGGCTACACCTTC. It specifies CATSDNTGGYGYTF.

The CDR3 region has the DNA TGCAGCGTTGAAGAAGGACAACCTACAGGGCAGTACTTC. It specifies CSVEEGQPTGQYF. The chain employs TRBV29-1 and TRBJ2-7, with a weak D call TRBD1 (5 bases). Germline CDR1 and CDR2: SQVTM and ANQGSEA. The CDR3 sequence is 13 residues long. Trimming left V 0 bases short and J 9 bases short, with 15 bases between.

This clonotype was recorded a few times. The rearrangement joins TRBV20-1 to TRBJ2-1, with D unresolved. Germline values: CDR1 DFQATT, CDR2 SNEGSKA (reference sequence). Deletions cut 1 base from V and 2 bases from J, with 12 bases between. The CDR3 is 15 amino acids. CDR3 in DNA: TGCAGTGCTAGAGGCCTCCTTCAACCCTACAATGAGCAGTTCTTC. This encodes CSARGLLQPYNEQFF.

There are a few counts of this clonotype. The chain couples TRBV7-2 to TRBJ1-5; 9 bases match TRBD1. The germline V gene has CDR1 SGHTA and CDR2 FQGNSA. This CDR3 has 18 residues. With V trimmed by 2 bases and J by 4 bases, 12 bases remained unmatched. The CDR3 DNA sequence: TGTGCCAGCAGCTTAATCCAAGAATGGACAGGGGTAAATCAGCCCCAGCATTTT. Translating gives CASSLIQEWTGVNQPQHF.